This section outlines one T cell receptor beta chain sequence together with its context. Its antigen target is currently unknown. No qualities accompany the bases; no much larger clone lies one base away. The data originate from a study of shared clonotypes between healthy human individuals (dated by TCRdb to about 2020). The study in broad terms: Three men and a couple of women, aged 18 to 49 years, made up the cohort. For each donor, CD4 naive and CD4 memory were each given three plates, CD8 naive was given two plates, and CD8 memory was given one plate. Blood TCR repertoires of a handful of healthy adults were deeply sequenced to estimate repertoire size and the extent of clonotype sharing between individuals. Different laboratories and diverse techniques were used to prepare libraries and sequence TCR repertoires, to increase sequencing depth and limit assay-specific biases. Leukapheresis yielded between about 0.85 and 9 billion PBMCs per donor. The research as a whole found: Based on pairwise subsampling, the degree of clonotype sharing among donors was expected to be affected by sequencing depth. Only blood was sampled, and tissue TCR repertoires likely differ from those in blood. Higher generation probabilities were observed for clonotypes shared by all four sorted-subset donors than for non-shared clonotypes. Incomplete sequencing was indicated by rarefaction of sorted-subset datasets, despite the large sequencing depth. Larger estimated clonotype richness was generally found for naive subsets than for memory subsets. Approximately 5% of naive CD4, around 3.5% of naive CD8, about 2.4% of memory CD4, and approximately 0.39% of memory CD8 clonotypes were shared across a few donors. Because the study included a small number of donors, the genetic and exposure-history diversity represented was limited.

CDR1 and CDR2, per the germline V gene, are MNHEY and SVGAGI. The CDR3 covers 15 residues, taking in both the cysteine and the phenylalanine. CDR3 DNA only is kept here, 45 bases in frame from base 1. Here V drops 7 bases and J drops 4 bases, and the junction holds 13 bases not matched to any gene. Using the deep immunoSEQ assay, multiplex PCR amplified TCR CDR3 regions from genomic DNA. Extracted genomic DNA from each cell subset was distributed evenly across all wells of several immunoSEQ 96-well plates, and each plate was treated as a replicate. Each replicate PCR for sorted subsets received approximately 200 ng genomic DNA, equal to about 30,000 T cell genomes. Purified libraries were quantified with a Qubit 3.0 fluorometer, sized on a Bioanalyzer 2100, and re-quantified with the KAPA Library Quantification kit. A separate single-read 150-cycle Illumina NextSeq 550 flow cell was used to sequence each immunoSEQ 96-well plate. The source study handled its data this way. Because the immunoSEQ output held only junctional sequences and lacked quality scores, the filtering could not match the filtering applied to full-length reads. To assign V/J genes and CDR3, sequences were annotated against IMGT germline references using PyIR, a Python wrapper for IgBLAST v1.9. Reads were filtered out if the reads had weak V/J assignments (E-value above 1e-6), no CDR3, stop codons, out-of-frame junctions, or ambiguous translated residues. V3J clonotypes were defined by identical inferred V gene, J gene, and CDR3 amino acid sequence. Percentage overlap between repertoires was computed as shared unique clonotypes divided by the size of the smaller repertoire. RTK rarefaction, the Chao1 estimator, and Recon v2.1 estimates of unobserved clonotypes were used to assess repertoire richness. OLGA was used to compute generation probabilities for all TCRbeta clonotypes that the gDNA method yielded from a handful of donors. What TCRdb holds here is the immuneACCESS table cut down to in-frame rearrangements. Part of the clones is not present; checked against another copy, under half of the missing clones reflect an unresolved V gene, and the others are unexplained. From that table come the V and J calls and clone size; the DNA was used to work out D and trimming. The sample includes about 2.3 million clones, with more than 85% observed a single time. The ten largest clones add up to about 0.39% of the sample.

Donors were healthy HIV-negative adults with no recently reported acute infections or vaccinations. All donors were Caucasian adults living in Nashville, Tennessee, USA. CD4+ T cells were enriched by magnetic negative selection; naive cells were then positively selected on CD45RA, and the negative fraction formed the memory subset. Blood was collected by leukapheresis, and PBMCs were isolated by Ficoll-Histopaque density gradient centrifugation and then cryopreserved in liquid nitrogen vapor phase. Analytical flow cytometry was used to check the purity and quantity of every magnetically sorted T cell population. Genomic DNA was isolated from every sorted fraction and measured by UV absorbance on a Nanodrop 2000c.

The receptor was isolated from a man younger than 35 in good health. Some clones in this sample may be carry-over from other donors' samples. Sequencing used naive CD4+ T cells from PBMCs. In the paper's terms, the cell subset or site label means: CD45RA+ positively selected. The rearranged chain carries TRBV6-5 and TRBJ2-7, with TRBD2 identical over 7 junction bases. The DNA sequence is given as TGTGCCAGCAAATCTACGGGACTATTCAGTTACGAGCAGTACTTC. This translates into CASKSTGLFSYEQYF.